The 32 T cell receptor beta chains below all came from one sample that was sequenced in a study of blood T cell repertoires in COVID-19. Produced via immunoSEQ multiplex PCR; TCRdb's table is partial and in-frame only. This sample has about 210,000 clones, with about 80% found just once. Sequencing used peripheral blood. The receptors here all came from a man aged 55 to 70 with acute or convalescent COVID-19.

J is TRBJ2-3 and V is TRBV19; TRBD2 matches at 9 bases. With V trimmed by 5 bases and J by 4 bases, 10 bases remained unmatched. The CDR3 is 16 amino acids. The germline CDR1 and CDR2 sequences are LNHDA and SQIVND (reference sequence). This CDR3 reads CASSSIAGAIADTQYF. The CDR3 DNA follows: TGTGCCAGTAGTTCGATAGCGGGGGCAATAGCAGATACGCAGTATTTT.

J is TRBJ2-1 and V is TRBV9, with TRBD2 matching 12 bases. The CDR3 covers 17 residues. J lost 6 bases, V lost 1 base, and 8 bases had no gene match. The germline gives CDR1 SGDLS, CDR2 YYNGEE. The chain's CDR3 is CASSVPKTSGSGNEQFF. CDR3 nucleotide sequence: TGTGCCAGCAGCGTACCGAAGACTAGCGGGAGTGGCAATGAGCAGTTCTTC.

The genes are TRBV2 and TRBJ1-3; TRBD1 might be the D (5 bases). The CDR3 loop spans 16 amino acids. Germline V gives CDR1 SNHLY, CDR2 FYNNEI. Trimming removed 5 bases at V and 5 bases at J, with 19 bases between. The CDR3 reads CASSWGRQGGRNTIYF. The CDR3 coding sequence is TGTGCCAGCAGTTGGGGGAGGCAGGGAGGCCGAAACACCATATATTTT.

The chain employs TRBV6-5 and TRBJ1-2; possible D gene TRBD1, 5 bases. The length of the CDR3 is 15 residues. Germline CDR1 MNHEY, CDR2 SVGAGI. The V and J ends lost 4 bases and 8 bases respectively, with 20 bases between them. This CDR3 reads CASSSRGTGSEGYTF. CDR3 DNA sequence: TGTGCCAGCAGTTCCCGCGGGACGGGGTCTGAGGGCTACACCTTC.

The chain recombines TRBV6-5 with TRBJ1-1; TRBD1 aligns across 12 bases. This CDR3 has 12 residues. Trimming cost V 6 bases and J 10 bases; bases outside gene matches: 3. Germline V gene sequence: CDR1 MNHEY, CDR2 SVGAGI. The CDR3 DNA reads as TGTGCCAGCAGACCGGGACAGGGGGCAGCTTTCTTT. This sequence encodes CASRPGQGAAFF.

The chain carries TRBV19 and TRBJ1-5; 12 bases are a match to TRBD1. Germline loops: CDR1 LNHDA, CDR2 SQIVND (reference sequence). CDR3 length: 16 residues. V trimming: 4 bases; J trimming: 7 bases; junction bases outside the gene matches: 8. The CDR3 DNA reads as TGTGCCAGTAGTACGGGACAGGGGGCGCGTCGGCAGCCCCAGCATTTT. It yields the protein CASSTGQGARRQPQHF.

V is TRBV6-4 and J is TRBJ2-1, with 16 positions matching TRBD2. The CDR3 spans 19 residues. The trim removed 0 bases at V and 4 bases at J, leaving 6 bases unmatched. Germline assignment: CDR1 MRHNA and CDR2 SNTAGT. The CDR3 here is CASSDSGLAGGGTYNEQFF. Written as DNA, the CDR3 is TGTGCCAGCAGTGACTCGGGACTAGCGGGAGGGGGAACTTACAATGAGCAGTTCTTC.

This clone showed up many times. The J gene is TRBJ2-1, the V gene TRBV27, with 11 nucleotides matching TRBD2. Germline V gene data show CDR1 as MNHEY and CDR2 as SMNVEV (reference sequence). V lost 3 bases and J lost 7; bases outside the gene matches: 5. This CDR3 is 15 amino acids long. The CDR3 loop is CASSFYTSGSNEQFF. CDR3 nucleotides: TGTGCCAGCAGTTTTTATACTAGCGGGAGTAATGAGCAGTTCTTC.

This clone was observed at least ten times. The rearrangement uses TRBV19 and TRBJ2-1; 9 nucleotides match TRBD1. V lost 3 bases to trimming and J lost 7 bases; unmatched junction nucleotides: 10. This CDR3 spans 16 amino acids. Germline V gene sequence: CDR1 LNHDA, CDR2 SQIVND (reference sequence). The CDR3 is CASSILGQGKENEQFF. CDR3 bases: TGTGCCAGTAGTATCCTGGGACAGGGTAAGGAGAATGAGCAGTTCTTC.

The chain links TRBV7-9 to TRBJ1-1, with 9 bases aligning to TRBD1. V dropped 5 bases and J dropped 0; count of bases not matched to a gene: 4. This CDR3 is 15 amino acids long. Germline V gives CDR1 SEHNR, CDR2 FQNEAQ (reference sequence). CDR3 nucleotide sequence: TGTGCCAGCAGCCCATGGGACAGGGTGAACACTGAAGCTTTCTTT. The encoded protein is CASSPWDRVNTEAFF.

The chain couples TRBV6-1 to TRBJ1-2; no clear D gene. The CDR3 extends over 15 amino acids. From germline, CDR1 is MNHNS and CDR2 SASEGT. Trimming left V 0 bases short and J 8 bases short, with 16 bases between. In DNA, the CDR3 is TGTGCCAGCAGTGAAGCGCTTCAAGGTTTGAGGGGCTACACCTTC. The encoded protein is CASSEALQGLRGYTF.

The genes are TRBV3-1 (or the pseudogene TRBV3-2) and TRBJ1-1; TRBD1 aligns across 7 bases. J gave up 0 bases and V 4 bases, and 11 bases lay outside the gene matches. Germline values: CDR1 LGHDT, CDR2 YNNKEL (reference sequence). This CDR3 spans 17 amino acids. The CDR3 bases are TGTGCCAGCAGCCTGCGACAGGGCCGGTACATGAACACTGAAGCTTTCTTT. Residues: CASSLRQGRYMNTEAFF.

CDR3 protein: CASSPGYGYTF. The CDR3 DNA sequence: TGTGCCAGCAGCCCAGGCTATGGCTACACCTTC. The V and J genes are TRBV3-1 (or the pseudogene TRBV3-2) and TRBJ1-2; no definite D call. This CDR3 comprises 11 residues. Germline CDR1 reads LGHDT; CDR2 reads YNNKEL (reference sequence). Trimming removed 4 bases from V and 4 bases from J, with 4 bases in between.

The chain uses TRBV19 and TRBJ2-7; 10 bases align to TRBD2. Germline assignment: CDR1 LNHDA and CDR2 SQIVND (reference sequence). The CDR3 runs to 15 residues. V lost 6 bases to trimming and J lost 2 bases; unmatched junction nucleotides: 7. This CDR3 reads CASSLTGTSAYEQYF. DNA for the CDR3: TGTGCCAGTAGCCTCACCGGGACTAGCGCCTACGAGCAGTACTTC.

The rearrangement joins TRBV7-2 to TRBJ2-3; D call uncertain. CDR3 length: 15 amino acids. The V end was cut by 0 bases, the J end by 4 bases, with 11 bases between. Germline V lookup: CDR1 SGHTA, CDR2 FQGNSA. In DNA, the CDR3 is TGTGCCAGCAGCTTAGCGCCTCTAGTGTCAGATACGCAGTATTTT. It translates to CASSLAPLVSDTQYF.

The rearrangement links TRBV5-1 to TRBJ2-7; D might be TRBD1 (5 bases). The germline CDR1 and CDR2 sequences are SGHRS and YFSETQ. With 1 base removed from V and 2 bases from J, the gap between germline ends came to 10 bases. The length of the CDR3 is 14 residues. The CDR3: CASSLSPGPYEQYF. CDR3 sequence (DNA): TGCGCCAGCAGCTTGTCTCCAGGGCCCTACGAGCAGTACTTC.

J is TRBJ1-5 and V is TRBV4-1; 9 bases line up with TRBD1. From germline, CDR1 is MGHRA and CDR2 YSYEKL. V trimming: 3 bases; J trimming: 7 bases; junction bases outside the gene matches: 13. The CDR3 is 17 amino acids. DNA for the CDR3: TGCGCCAGCAGCCAGAGGCCGGGACAGGGTGGGGGGCAGCCCCAGCATTTT. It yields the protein CASSQRPGQGGGQPQHF.

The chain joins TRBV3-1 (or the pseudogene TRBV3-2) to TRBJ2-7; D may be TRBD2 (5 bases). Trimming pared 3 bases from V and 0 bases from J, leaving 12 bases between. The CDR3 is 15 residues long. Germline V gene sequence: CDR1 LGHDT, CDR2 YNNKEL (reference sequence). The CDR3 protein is CASSHQRGFSYEQYF. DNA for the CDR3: TGTGCCAGCAGCCACCAACGGGGTTTCTCCTACGAGCAGTACTTC.

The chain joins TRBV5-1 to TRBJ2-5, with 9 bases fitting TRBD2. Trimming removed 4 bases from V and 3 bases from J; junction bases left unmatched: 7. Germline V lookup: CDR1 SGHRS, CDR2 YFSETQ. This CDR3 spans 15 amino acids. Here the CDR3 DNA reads TGCGCCAGCAGCGGTGGGACTAGCAAAGAAGAGACCCAGTACTTC. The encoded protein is CASSGGTSKEETQYF.

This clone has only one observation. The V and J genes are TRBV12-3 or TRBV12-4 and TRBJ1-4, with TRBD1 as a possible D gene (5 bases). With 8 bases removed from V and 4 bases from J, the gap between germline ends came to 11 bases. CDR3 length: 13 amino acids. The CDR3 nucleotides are TGTGCCAGCGGGAGGAGGGGTAATGAAAAACTGTTTTTT. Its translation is CASGRRGNEKLFF.

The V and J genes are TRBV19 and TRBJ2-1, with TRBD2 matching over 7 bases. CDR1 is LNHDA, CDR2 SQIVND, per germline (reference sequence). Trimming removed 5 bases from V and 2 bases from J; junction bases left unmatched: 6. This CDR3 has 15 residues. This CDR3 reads CASSSLGLTYNEQFF. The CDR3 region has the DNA TGTGCCAGTAGTTCGTTGGGACTAACCTACAATGAGCAGTTCTTC.

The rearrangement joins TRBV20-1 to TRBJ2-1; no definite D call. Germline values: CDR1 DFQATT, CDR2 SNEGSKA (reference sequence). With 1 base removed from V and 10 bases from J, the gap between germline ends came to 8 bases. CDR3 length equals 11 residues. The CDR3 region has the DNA TGCAGTGCTAGAGTTTCAGCGGAGCAGTTCTTC. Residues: CSARVSAEQFF.

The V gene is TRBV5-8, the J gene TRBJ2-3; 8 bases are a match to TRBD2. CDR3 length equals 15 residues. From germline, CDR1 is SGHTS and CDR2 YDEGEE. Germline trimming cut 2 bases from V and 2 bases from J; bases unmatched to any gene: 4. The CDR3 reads CASSFGGAVTDTQYF. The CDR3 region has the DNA TGTGCCAGCAGCTTCGGGGGGGCCGTCACAGATACGCAGTATTTT.

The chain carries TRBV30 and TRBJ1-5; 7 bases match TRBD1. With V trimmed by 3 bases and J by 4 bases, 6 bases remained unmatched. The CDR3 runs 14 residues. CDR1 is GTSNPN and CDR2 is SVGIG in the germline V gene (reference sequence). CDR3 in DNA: TGTGCCTGGAGCGCCCAGACAGGGAATCAGCCCCAGCATTTT. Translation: CAWSAQTGNQPQHF.

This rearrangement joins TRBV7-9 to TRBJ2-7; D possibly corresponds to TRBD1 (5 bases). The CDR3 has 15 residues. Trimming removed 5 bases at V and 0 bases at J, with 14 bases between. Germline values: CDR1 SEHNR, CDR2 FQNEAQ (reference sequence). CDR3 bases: TGTGCCAGCAGCGTCGGCCAGGGCTCCTCCTACGAGCAGTACTTC. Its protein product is CASSVGQGSSYEQYF.

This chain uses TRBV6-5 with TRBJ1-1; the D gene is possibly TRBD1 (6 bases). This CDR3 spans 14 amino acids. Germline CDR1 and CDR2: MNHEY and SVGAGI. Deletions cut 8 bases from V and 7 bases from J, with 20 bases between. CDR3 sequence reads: CASCHTRNRVEAFF. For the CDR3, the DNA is TGTGCCAGCTGTCACACACGAAACAGGGTTGAAGCTTTCTTT.

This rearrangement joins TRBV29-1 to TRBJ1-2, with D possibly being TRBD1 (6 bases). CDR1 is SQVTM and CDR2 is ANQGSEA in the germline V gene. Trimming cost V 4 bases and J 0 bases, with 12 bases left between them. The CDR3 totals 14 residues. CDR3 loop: CSVAGTPTNYGYTF. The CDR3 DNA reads TGCAGCGTTGCCGGGACACCGACTAACTATGGCTACACCTTC.

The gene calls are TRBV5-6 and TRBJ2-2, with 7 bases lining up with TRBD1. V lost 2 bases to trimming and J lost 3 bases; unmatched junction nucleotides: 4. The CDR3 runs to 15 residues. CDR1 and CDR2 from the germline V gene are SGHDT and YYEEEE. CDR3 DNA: TGTGCCAGCAGCTTCCGGGACAGAGACACCGGGGAGCTGTTTTTT. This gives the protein CASSFRDRDTGELFF.

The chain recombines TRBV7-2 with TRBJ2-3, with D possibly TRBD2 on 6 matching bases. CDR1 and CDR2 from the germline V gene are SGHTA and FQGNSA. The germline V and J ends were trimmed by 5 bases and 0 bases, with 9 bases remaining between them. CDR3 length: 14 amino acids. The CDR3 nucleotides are TGTGCCAGCAGCCCTGGGACTAGCACAGATACGCAGTATTTT. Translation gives CASSPGTSTDTQYF.

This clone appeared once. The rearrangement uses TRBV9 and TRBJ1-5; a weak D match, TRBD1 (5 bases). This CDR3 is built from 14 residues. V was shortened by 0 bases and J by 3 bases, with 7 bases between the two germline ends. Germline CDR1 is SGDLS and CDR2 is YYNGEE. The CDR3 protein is CASSVEDNNQPQHF. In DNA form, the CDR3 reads TGTGCCAGCAGCGTAGAGGACAACAATCAGCCCCAGCATTTT.

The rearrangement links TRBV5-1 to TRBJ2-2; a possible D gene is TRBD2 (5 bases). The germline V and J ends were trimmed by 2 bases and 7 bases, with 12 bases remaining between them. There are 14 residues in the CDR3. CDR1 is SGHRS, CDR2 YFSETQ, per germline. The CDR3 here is CASSLTGVVGELFF. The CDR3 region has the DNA TGCGCCAGCAGCTTAACCGGGGTTGTCGGGGAGCTGTTTTTT. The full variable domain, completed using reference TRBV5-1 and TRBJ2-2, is KAGVTQTPRYLIKTRGQQVTLSCSPISGHRSVSWYQQTPGQGLQFLFEYFSETQRNKGNFPGRFSGRQFSNSRSEMNVSTLELGDSALYLCASSLTGVVGELFFGEGSRLTVL.

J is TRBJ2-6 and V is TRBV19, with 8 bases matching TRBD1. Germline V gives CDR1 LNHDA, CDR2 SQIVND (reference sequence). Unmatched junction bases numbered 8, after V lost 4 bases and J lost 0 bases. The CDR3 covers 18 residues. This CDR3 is CASSKRTGIGSGANVLTF. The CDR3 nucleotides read TGTGCCAGTAGTAAAAGGACAGGGATTGGCTCTGGGGCCAACGTCCTGACTTTC.